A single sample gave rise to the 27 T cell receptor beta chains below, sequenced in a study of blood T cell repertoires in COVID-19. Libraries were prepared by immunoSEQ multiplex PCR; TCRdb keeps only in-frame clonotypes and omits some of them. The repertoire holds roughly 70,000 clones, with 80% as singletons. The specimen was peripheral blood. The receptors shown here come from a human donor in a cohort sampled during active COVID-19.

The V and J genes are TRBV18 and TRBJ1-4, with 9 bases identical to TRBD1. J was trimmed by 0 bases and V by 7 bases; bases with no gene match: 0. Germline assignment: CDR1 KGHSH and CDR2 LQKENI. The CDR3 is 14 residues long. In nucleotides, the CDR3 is TGTGCCAGCTGGACAGGGGCAACTAATGAAAAACTGTTTTTT. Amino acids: CASWTGATNEKLFF.

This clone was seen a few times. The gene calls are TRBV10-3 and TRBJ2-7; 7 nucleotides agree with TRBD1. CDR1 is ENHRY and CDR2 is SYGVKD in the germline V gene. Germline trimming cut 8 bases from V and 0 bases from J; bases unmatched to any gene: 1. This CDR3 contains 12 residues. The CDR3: CAIGQDSYEQYF. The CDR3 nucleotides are TGTGCCATCGGACAGGACTCCTACGAGCAGTACTTC.

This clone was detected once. CDR3 amino acids: CASSPREKGVEFF. The CDR3 DNA follows: TGTGCCAGCTCACCACGGGAAAAGGGGGTCGAGTTCTTC. The V gene is TRBV18, the J gene TRBJ2-1; the D gene is possibly TRBD1 (6 bases). From germline, CDR1 is KGHSH and CDR2 LQKENI. This CDR3 has 13 amino acids. With 1 base removed from V and 14 bases from J, the gap between germline ends came to 15 bases.

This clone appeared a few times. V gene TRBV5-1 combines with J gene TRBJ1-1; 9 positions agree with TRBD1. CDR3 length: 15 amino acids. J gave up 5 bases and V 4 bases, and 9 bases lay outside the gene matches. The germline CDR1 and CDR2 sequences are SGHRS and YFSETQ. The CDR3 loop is CASSVGQGLLTEAFF. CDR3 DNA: TGCGCCAGCAGCGTGGGACAGGGACTTTTGACTGAAGCTTTCTTT.

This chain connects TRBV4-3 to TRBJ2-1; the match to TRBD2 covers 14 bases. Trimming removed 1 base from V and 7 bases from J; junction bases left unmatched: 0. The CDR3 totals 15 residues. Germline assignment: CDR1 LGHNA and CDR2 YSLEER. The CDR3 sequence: CASSQGTSGRNEQFF. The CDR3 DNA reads TGCGCCAGCAGCCAAGGGACTAGCGGGAGGAATGAGCAGTTCTTC.

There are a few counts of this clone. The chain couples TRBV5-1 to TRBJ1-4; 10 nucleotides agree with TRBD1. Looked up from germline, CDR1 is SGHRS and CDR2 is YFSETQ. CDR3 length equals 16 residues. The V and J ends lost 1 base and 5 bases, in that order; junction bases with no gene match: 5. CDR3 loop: CASSLREGQGNEKLFF. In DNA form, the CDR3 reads TGCGCCAGCAGCTTGAGGGAGGGACAGGGGAATGAAAAACTGTTTTTT.

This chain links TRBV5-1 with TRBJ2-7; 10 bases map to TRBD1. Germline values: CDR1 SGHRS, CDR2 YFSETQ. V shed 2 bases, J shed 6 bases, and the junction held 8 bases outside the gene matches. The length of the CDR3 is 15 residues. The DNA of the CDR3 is TGCGCCAGCAGCTTCGTGTTCGGGACAGGGGTCGAGCAGTACTTC. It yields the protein CASSFVFGTGVEQYF.

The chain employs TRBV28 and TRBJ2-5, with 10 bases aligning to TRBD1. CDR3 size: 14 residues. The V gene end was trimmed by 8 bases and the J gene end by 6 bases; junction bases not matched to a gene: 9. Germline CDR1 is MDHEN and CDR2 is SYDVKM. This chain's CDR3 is CASARQDRGKTQYF. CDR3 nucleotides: TGTGCCAGCGCCCGACAGGACAGGGGGAAGACCCAGTACTTC.

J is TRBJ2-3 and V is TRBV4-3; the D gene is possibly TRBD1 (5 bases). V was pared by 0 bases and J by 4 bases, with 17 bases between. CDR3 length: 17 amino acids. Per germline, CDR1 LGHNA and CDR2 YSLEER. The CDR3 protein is CASSQDLRILRADTQYF. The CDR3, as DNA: TGCGCCAGCAGCCAAGATCTTCGAATCCTCAGGGCAGATACGCAGTATTTT.

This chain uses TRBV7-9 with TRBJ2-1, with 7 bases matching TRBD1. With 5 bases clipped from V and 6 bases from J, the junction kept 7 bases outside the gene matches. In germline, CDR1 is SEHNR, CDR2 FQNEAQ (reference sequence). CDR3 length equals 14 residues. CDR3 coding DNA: TGTGCCAGCAGCGCTTCGACAGGGTTCAATGAGCAGTTCTTC. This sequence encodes CASSASTGFNEQFF.

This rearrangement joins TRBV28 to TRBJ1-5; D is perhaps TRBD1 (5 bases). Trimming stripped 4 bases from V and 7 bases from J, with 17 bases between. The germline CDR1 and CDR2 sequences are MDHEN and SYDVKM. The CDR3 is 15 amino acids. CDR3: CASSWDVKGLQPQHF. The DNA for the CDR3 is TGTGCCAGCAGTTGGGATGTAAAGGGGTTACAGCCCCAGCATTTT. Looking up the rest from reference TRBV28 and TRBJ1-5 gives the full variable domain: DVKVTQSSRYLVKRTGEKVFLECVQDMDHENMFWYRQDPGLGLRLIYFSYDVKMKEKGDIPEGYSVSREKKERFSLILESASTNQTSMYLCASSWDVKGLQPQHFGDGTRLSIL.

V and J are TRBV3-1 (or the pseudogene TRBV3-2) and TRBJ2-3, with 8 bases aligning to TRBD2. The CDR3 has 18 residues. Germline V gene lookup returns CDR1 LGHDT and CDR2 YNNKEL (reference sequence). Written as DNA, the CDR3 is TGTGCTAGGATGTTCCTCCCTGGGAGCGGGAGCTATACAGATACGCAGTATTTT. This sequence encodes CARMFLPGSGSYTDTQYF.

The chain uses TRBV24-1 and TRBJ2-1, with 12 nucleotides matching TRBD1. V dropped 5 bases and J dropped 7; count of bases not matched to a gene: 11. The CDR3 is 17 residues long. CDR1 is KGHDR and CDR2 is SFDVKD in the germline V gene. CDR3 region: CATSASPGQGAGNEQFF. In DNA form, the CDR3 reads TGTGCCACCAGTGCCTCACCGGGACAGGGGGCTGGGAATGAGCAGTTCTTC.

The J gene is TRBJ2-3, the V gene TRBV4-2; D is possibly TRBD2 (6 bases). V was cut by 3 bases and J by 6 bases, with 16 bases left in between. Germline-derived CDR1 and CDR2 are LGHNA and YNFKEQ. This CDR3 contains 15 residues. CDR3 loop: CASSQEGSFVDTQYF. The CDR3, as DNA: TGTGCCAGCAGCCAGGAGGGATCATTCGTGGATACGCAGTATTTT.

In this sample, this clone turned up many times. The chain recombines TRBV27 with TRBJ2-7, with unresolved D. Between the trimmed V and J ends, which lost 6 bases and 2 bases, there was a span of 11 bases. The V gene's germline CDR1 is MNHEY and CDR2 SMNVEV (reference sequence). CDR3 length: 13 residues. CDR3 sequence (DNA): TGTGCCAGCAGGCTAAGCGTAACCTACGAGCAGTACTTC. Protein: CASRLSVTYEQYF.

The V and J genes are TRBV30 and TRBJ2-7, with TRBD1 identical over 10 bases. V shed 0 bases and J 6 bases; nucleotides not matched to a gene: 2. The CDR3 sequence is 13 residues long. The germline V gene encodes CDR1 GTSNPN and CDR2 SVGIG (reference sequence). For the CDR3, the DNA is TGTGCCTGGAGTGTGGGACAGGGGACCGAGCAGTACTTC. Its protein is CAWSVGQGTEQYF. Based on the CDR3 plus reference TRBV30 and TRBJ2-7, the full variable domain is SQTIHQWPATLVQPVGSPLSLECTVEGTSNPNLYWYRQAAGRGLQLLFYSVGIGQISSEVPQNLSASRPQDRQFILSSKKLLLSDSGFYLCAWSVGQGTEQYFGPGTRLTVT.

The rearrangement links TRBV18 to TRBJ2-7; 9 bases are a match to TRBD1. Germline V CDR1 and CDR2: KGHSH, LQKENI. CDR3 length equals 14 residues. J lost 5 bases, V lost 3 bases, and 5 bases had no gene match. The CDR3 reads CASSPGTGTDEQYF. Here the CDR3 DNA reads TGTGCCAGCTCACCCGGGACAGGGACCGACGAGCAGTACTTC.

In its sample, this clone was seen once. CDR3 nucleotide sequence: TGTGCCAGCAGCTTAGGGCTAGCGGGAGCCAAAGATACGCAGTATTTT. Its protein product is CASSLGLAGAKDTQYF. The chain employs TRBV7-2 and TRBJ2-3, with TRBD2 identical over 10 bases. The germline V gene has CDR1 SGHTA and CDR2 FQGNSA. The CDR3 runs 16 residues. Losses at the gene ends were 1 base for V and 5 bases for J; bases not matched to a gene: 6.

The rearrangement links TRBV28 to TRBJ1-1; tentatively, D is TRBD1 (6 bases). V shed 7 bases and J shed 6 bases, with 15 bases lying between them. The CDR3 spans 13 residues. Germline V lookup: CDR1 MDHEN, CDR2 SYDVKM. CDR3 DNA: TGTGCCAGCACCAGGGGCAGGGATGCTGAAGCTTTCTTT. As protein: CASTRGRDAEAFF.

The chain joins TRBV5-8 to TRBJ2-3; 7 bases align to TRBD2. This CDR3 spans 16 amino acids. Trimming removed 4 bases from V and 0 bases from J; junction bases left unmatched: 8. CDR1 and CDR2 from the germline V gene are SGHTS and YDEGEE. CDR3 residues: CASSPPRGSSTDTQYF. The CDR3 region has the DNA TGTGCCAGCAGCCCTCCCCGCGGGAGCAGCACAGATACGCAGTATTTT.

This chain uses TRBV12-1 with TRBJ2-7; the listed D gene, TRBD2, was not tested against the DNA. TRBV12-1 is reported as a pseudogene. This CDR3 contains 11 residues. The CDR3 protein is CASSQLREQYF. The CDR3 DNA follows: TGTGCCAGCAGTCAACTACGCGAGCAGTACTTC.

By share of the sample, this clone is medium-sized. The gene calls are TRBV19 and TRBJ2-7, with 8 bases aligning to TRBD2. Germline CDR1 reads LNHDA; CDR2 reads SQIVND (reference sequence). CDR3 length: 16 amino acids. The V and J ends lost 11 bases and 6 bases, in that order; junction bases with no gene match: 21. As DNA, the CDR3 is TGTGCCTGCTCCCAATCCGGGACTAGGGTCCCCGTCGAGCAGTACTTC. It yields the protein CACSQSGTRVPVEQYF.

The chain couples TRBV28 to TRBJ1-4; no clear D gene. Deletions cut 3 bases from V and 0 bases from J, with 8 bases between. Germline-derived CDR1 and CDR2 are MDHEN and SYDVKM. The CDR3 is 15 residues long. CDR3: CASSLRAPTNEKLFF. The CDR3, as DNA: TGTGCCAGCAGTTTGAGGGCCCCAACTAATGAAAAACTGTTTTTT.

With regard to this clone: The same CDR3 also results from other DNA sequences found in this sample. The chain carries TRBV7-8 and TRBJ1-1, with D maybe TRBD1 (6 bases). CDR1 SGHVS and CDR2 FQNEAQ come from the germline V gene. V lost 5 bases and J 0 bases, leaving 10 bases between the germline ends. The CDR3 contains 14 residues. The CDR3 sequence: CASSPGTLNTEAFF. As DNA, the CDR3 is TGTGCCAGCAGCCCCGGGACATTGAACACTGAAGCTTTCTTT. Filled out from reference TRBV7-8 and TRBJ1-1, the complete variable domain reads GAGVSQSPRYKVAKRGQDVALRCDPISGHVSLFWYQQALGQGPEFLTYFQNEAQLDKSGLPSDRFFAERPEGSVSTLKIQRTQQEDSAVYLCASSPGTLNTEAFFGQGTRLTVV.

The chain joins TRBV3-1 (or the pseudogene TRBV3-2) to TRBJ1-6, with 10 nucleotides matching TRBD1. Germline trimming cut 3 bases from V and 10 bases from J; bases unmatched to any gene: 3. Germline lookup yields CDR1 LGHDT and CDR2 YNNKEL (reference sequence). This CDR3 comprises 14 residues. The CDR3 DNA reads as TGTGCCAGCAGCCATGGACAGGGGGGATCACCCCTCCACTTT. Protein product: CASSHGQGGSPLHF.

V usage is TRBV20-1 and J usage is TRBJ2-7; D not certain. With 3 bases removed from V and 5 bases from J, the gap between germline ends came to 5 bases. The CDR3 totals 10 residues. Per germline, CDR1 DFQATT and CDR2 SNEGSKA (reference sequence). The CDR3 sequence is CSASLDEQYF. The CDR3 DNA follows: TGCAGTGCTAGTCTTGACGAGCAGTACTTC.

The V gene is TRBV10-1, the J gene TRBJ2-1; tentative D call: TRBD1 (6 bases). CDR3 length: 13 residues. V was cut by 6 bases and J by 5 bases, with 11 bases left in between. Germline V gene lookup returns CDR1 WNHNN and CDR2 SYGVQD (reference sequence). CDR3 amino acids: CASSRDTDNEQFF. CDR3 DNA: TGCGCCAGCAGCCGGGACACCGACAATGAGCAGTTCTTC.